The clone carrying this TCR beta chain was recorded at least ten times. One end of the junction fails to match germline, which may point to a read error. This CDR3 comprises 15 residues. Germline V gene lookup returns CDR1 SSHAT and CDR2 FNYEAQ (reference sequence). RNA transcripts provided the source from which TCR beta CDR3 regions were amplified. HTBI primers were used for first-round RT-PCR of the TCR CDR3. TCRdb reanalysed the multiplex PCR reads using MiXCR and keeps one entry per CDR3 protein. Among about 420,000 distinct CDR3 sequences listed, more than 15% were seen once. The data stem from a study of T cells in Graves' hyperthyroidism and ophthalmopathy.

Material: blood. This TCR derives from a woman aged 18-29 years with Graves' hyperthyroidism. The chain uses TRBV7-7 and TRBJ2-5; 15 nucleotides agree with TRBD2. For the CDR3, the DNA is TGTGCTAGCAGCTTGGGGACTAGCGGGGGGGAGACCCAGTACTTC. This sequence encodes CASSLGTSGGETQYF.